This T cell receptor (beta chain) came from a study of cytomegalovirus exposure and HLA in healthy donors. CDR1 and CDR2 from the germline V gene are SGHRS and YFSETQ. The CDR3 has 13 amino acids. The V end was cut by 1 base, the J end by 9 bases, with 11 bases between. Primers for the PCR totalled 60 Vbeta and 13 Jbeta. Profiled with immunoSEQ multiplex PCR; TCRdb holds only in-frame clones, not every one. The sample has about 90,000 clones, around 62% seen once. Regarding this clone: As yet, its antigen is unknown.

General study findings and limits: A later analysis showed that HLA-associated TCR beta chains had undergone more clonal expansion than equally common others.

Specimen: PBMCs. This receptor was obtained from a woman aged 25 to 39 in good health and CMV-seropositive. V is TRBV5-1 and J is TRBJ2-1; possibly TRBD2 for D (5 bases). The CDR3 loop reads CASSLFLATEQFF. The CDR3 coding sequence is TGCGCCAGCAGCTTGTTTCTAGCCACTGAGCAGTTCTTC.